This TCR beta chain was sequenced in a study of shared clonotypes between healthy human individuals. This table comes from immunoSEQ multiplex PCR, and its TCRdb copy is limited to in-frame clones, with some not included. Here the sample spans roughly 2.6 million clones, around 94% being singletons. The ends were cut back, 6 bases at V and 10 bases at J, with 13 bases in the middle. In germline, CDR1 is WSHSY, CDR2 SAAADI. This CDR3 is 13 amino acids long. All the donors were Caucasian adults who lived in Nashville, Tennessee. The source is a man aged 18 to 29 in good health. Sequencing used naive CD4+ T cells sorted from blood. Subset given: CD45RA+ positively selected. The chain joins TRBV10-2 to TRBJ1-6; maybe TRBD1 (6 bases). This CDR3 reads CASSDRQASPLHF. The CDR3 DNA is TGCGCCAGCAGCGACAGACAGGCCTCACCCCTCCACTTT.